These 6 T cell receptor beta chains came from one sample sequenced in a study of cytomegalovirus exposure and HLA in healthy donors. Primers: 60 Vbeta forward and 13 Jbeta reverse. Some clones are missing from TCRdb's copy, which holds only in-frame ones; the method was immunoSEQ multiplex PCR. The table records roughly 150,000 clones, roughly 77% of them present only once. The specimen was PBMCs. Receptors were obtained from a young woman in good health and CMV-seronegative.

The genes are TRBV2 and TRBJ2-5, with D unclear. Germline CDR1 and CDR2: SNHLY and FYNNEI. The CDR3 consists of 12 residues. V dropped 7 bases and J dropped 3 bases, with 9 bases sitting between them. The DNA for the CDR3 is TGTGCCAGCAATAGACACGAAGAGACCCAGTACTTC. Its translation: CASNRHEETQYF.

The chain links TRBV25-1 to TRBJ2-1, with a tentative D call TRBD2 (6 bases). The CDR3 spans 16 residues. Trimming took off 3 bases at V and 1 base at J, with 13 bases between the two ends. Per germline, CDR1 MGHDK and CDR2 SYGVNS. Written as DNA, the CDR3 is TGTGCCAGCAGTGATTCGGGGACTGGATCCTACAATGAGCAGTTCTTC. It encodes CASSDSGTGSYNEQFF. Full variable domain (remainder filled in from reference TRBV25-1 and TRBJ2-1): EADIYQTPRYLVIGTGKKITLECSQTMGHDKMYWYQQDPGMELHLIHYSYGVNSTEKGDLSSESTVSRIRTEHFPLTLESARPSHTSQYLCASSDSGTGSYNEQFFGPGTRLTVL.

The chain links TRBV30 to TRBJ2-1, with 7 bases matching TRBD1. The ends lost 1 base at V and 4 bases at J; junction bases unmatched: 7. The CDR3 extends over 15 amino acids. Germline values: CDR1 GTSNPN, CDR2 SVGIG (reference sequence). The CDR3 DNA sequence: TGTGCCTGGAGTGATTTCCCGGGACAGTACAATGAGCAGTTCTTC. This encodes CAWSDFPGQYNEQFF.

V gene TRBV5-6 combines with J gene TRBJ2-7, with a possible D match to TRBD2 (5 bases). V lost 3 bases and J 2 bases, leaving 12 bases between the germline ends. This CDR3 comprises 14 residues. Germline lookup yields CDR1 SGHDT and CDR2 YYEEEE. The CDR3 DNA follows: TGTGCCAGCAGCTCCTCCGACTACCCCTACGAGCAGTACTTC. Translation gives CASSSSDYPYEQYF.

V gene TRBV2 combines with J gene TRBJ1-1, with a weak D call TRBD1 (5 bases). Germline loops: CDR1 SNHLY, CDR2 FYNNEI. The CDR3 consists of 10 residues. V was pared by 6 bases and J by 12 bases, with 11 bases between. The CDR3 protein is CASSTQGPFF. In DNA form, the CDR3 reads TGTGCCAGCAGCACTCAGGGTCCTTTCTTT.

V gene TRBV2 combines with J gene TRBJ1-1, with TRBD1 matching 7 bases. This CDR3 is built from 17 residues. V was clipped by 3 bases and J by 0 bases; unmatched bases: 10. CDR1 and CDR2 from the germline V gene are SNHLY and FYNNEI. CDR3 sequence reads: CASSERWAGGLNTEAFF. The DNA for the CDR3 is TGTGCCAGCAGTGAGAGGTGGGCAGGGGGGTTGAACACTGAAGCTTTCTTT.